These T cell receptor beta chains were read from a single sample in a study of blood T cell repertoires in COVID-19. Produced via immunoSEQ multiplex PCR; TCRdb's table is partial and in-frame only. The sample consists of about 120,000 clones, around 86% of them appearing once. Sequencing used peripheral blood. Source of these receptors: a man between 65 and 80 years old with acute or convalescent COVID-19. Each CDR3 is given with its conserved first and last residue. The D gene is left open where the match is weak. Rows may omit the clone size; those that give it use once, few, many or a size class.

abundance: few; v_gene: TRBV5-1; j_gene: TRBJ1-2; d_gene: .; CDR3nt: TGCGCCAGCAGCTTGGCCACAGATAACTATGGCTACACCTTC; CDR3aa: CASSLATDNYGYTF
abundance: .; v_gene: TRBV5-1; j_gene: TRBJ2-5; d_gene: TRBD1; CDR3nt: TGCGCCAGCAGCGCTTTCCGGGACAGACAAGAGACCCAGTACTTC; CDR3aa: CASSAFRDRQETQYF
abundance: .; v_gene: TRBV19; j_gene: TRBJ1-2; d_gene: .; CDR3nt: TGTGCCAGTAGTATACCGGGACCGCGCAGAACAAGCCCCGGAGGGTATGGCTACACCTTC; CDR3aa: CASSIPGPRRTSPGGYGYTF
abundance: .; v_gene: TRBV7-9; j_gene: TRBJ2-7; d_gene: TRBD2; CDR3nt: TGTGCCAGCAGCTTAGGTAGCGGGAGGGCCCGGGAGCAGTACTTC; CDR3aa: CASSLGSGRAREQYF
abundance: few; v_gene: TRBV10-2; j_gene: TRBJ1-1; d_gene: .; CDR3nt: TGCGCCAGCAGTGACGGTCCCCGCGAAGCTTTCTTT; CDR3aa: CASSDGPREAFF
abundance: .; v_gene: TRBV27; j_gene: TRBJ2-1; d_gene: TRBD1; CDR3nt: TGTGCCAGCAGTTCCGCGCGTGGCCCCCGGGACAGATACAATGAGCAGTTCTTC; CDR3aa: CASSSARGPRDRYNEQFF
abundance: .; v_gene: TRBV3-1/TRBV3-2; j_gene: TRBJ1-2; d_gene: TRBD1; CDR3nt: TGTGCCAGCAGCTACTCAACCGGACAGGCCCACTATGGCTACACCTTC; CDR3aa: CASSYSTGQAHYGYTF
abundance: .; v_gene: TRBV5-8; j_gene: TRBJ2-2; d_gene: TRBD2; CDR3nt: TGTGCCAGCAGGAGCGCTAGCGGGGGAGTCTCGGACACCGGGGAGCTGTTTTTT; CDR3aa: CASRSASGGVSDTGELFF
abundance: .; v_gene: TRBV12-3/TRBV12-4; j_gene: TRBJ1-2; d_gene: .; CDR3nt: TGTGCCAGCACCCCGACAGTTGGCTACACCTTC; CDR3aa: CASTPTVGYTF
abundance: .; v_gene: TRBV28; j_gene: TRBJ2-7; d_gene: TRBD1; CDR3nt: TGTGCCATAGACAGGGGGTTAGGTCAAGAGCAGTACTTC; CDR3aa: CAIDRGLGQEQYF